The rows below give T cell receptor beta chains drawn from one sample of a study of T cells in Graves' hyperthyroidism and ophthalmopathy. One entry per CDR3 protein, called by TCRdb with MiXCR from the multiplex PCR reads. This table has roughly 500,000 distinct CDR3 sequences, about 45% appearing once. The sequenced material came from peripheral blood or thyroid tissue (not recorded which). The receptors come from an adult woman with Graves' disease, either hyperthyroidism or ophthalmopathy (not recorded which). Both conserved end residues are part of each CDR3.

>TRBV27
CASSLLSSSWGNTEAFF
>TRBV5-1
CASASGRDTQYF
>TRBV7-2
CASSLGLVNTEAFF
>TRBV7-2
CASSLVAAGGTIYF
>TRBV29-1
CSVPQGYEQYF
>TRBV12-3/TRBV12-4
CASSGPGQGNFYGYTF
>TRBV10-3
CAISFTGLADYEQYF
>TRBV12-3/TRBV12-4
CASSPSRNSPLHF
>TRBV20-1
CSARDDGRAREQYF
>TRBV7-3
CASSAYTGGGGELFF
>TRBV20-1
CSARGAGLSSYEQYF
>TRBV5-8
CASSWGTGSTEAFF
>TRBV7-9
CASSWPGLETQYF
>TRBV20-1
CRGGRVVDRAPYEQYF
>TRBV10-3
CAISESGRETQYF
>TRBV27
CASSIGRFGYGYTF
>TRBV5-1
CASSLSLAGGEQYF
>TRBV5-5
CASSLVSALFGNTIYF
>TRBV5-1
CASSFGLAGVAQYF
>TRBV10-3
CAISEIGVGEQYF
>TRBV29-1
CSVTDVPTEAFF
>TRBV2
CASSESLGWTSGQETQYF
>TRBV29-1
CSVEGQRRYGYTF
>TRBV11-1
CASSVTGTGDGKLFF
>TRBV20-1
CSARGTGTGSGNQPQHF
>TRBV4-2
CASSPGEVFF
>TRBV10-2
CASSEWTSGSYEQYF
>TRBV7-9
CASRMEGRETQYF
>TRBV28
CASSPPSTGRILTGPQHF
>TRBV6-5
CASRAGTGVTGELFF
>TRBV7-9
CASSPGTRDTGELFF
>TRBV7-8
CASSLAPGTGNTGELFF
>TRBV7-9
CASSPHLFYEQHF
>TRBV24-1
CATSDAQGAYEQYF
>TRBV10-3
CAISEGQPNSPLHF
>TRBV12-3/TRBV12-4
CASSLVLVAETQYF
>TRBV7-9
CASSQRFLLTDTQYF
>TRBV7-9
CASSPPGQFVFGYTF
>TRBV10-3
CAIRKLDRTNTEAFF
>TRBV12-3/TRBV12-4
CASSWPGQPNQPQHF
>TRBV4-1
CASSQDRGRATEAFF
>TRBV2
CASRDTGAYEQYF
>TRBV7-2
CASSLVAGESKQYF
>TRBV7-9
CASSGQGVNNSPLHF
>TRBV15
CATSRESGGRETQYF
>TRBV7-8
CASSLHGQDTGELSW
>TRBV18
CASSPPGTGFYEQYF
>TRBV4-1
CASSPRDRGRYTEAFF
>TRBV9
CASSEVPGQGGETQYF
>TRBV15
CATSRDFASASYEQYF
>TRBV20-1
CSAKPQTSVKETQYF
>TRBV20-1
CSARHRTEAFF
>TRBV7-9
CASSADRSSTDTQYF
>TRBV20-1
CSSKGVHGYTF
>TRBV29-1
CSGGTGETQYF